The T cell receptor (beta chain) under discussion was sequenced for a study of T cells in Graves' hyperthyroidism and ophthalmopathy. RNA transcripts gave rise to amplified TCR beta CDR3 regions. Using the HTBI primer set, a first-round RT-PCR was run on the TCR CDR3. MiXCR, run by TCRdb on the multiplex PCR reads, gives a single entry per CDR3 protein. The data contain approximately 430,000 distinct CDR3 sequences, under 15% of them singletons. The study's findings and limits: Model-based prediction identified ophthalmopathy a median around 6.5 months prior to its onset.

V lost 1 base to trimming and J lost 0 bases, with 14 bases between them. Germline V CDR1 and CDR2: SGHTA, FQGTGA. The CDR3 totals 17 residues. Concerning this clonotype: Its matching antigen is unknown.

The sequence was collected from a young man with Graves' ophthalmopathy. Sequences were obtained from blood. V usage is TRBV7-3 and J usage is TRBJ2-3; D not certain. The CDR3 reads CASSLNSADPSTDTQYF. The CDR3 DNA follows: TGTGCCAGCAGCTTAAACTCGGCCGACCCTAGCACAGATACGCAGTATTTT. Drawing the rest from reference TRBV7-3 and TRBJ2-3, the complete variable domain is GAGVSQTPSNKVTEKGKYVELRCDPISGHTALYWYRQSLGQGPEFLIYFQGTGAADDSGLPNDRFFAVRPEGSVSTLKIQRTERGDSAVYLCASSLNSADPSTDTQYFGPGTRLTVL.